The present entry profiles one T cell receptor (beta chain) with its context. The antigen remains unidentified. Cultured CD4+ T-cell DNA underwent Oncomine TCR Beta short-read sequencing. MiXCR, applied by TCRdb to the PCR reads, yields one record per CDR3 protein. Of 5,000 to 7,000 distinct CDR3 sequences in the sample, about 40% are singletons; the top ten hold about 43%. The source of the sample is a study of vaccination and CD4 T cells after COVID-19. The study, taken as a whole, reports: Only after vaccination were a median approximately 88% of convalescents' reactive clones seen.

Treatment reported: roughly 11-day PBMC culture with coronavirus spike peptide pools or control peptides (ViraFEST assay). The unexposed donor provided CD4+ T cells, which were taken before the COVID-19 pandemic (2011-2018). Between the trimmed V and J ends, which lost 7 bases and 0 bases, there was a span of 7 bases. Germline lookup yields CDR1 LNHDA and CDR2 SQIVND (reference sequence). This CDR3 region has 13 residues. The rearrangement links TRBV19 to TRBJ1-5; tentative D call: TRBD1 (5 bases). The receptor comes from a human donor in good health. Sample: CD4+ T cells from blood, cultured in vitro. CDR3 coding DNA: TGTGCCAGTAACGGGGCTAGCAATCAGCCCCAGCATTTT. Protein: CASNGASNQPQHF.